This T cell receptor beta chain was recorded in a study of blood T cell repertoires in COVID-19. In the study overall: The United States, Italy and Spain provided the acute and convalescent COVID-19 samples. PBMCs, B-cell-depleted T cells, or T cells were the source of the cDNA or gDNA that made up the material.

After removal of 6 bases from V and 8 bases from J, the junction contained 10 bases not matched to a gene. The CDR3 consists of 14 residues. Germline lookup yields CDR1 SGHTA and CDR2 FQGNSA. Under the authors' procedure: Amplifying reference gene primers gave estimates of nucleated cell counts. Generated by immunoSEQ multiplex PCR, the TCRdb table keeps only in-frame clones and is missing some. The V and J calls and clone size come from that table; D and trimming were worked out from the DNA. The sample gives about 140,000 clones, over 80% of which show up once; 1.6% is in the top ten. The origin of this receptor is a human donor in a cohort sampled during active COVID-19. The V call is TRBV7-2, the J call TRBJ1-2, with 9 bases aligning to TRBD1. The specimen sequenced was peripheral blood. The CDR3 DNA follows: TGTGCCAGCAGTCGGGACAGGGACCTAGAGGGCTACACCTTC. It is translated as CASSRDRDLEGYTF.